This T cell receptor (beta chain) was observed in a study of CD8 T cells in ankylosing spondylitis. A quantitative 5'-RACE method, one with molecular barcodes, was used to make TCR beta libraries. From the 5' RACE reads, TCRdb called clonotypes with MiXCR, one entry per CDR3 protein. The profile shows around 250,000 distinct CDR3 sequences, 32% of them singletons. This clonotype was observed a few times. No antigen is known for it. Germline values: CDR1 DFQATT, CDR2 SNEGSKA (reference sequence). The V end lost 3 bases, the J end lost 5 bases, and 13 bases lay between the germline ends. The CDR3 consists of 13 residues. Overall study results and limits: Clones linked with disease were CD8+ and fairly uncommon in the peripheral blood.

This receptor was taken from a male donor with ankylosing spondylitis or in good health (not recorded which). The genes are TRBV20-1 and TRBJ1-2, with a weak D call TRBD1 (6 bases). Sequenced: blood, either unsorted or a sorted T cell fraction (not recorded which). Here the CDR3 DNA reads TGCAGTGCTAGGACGGGGGCGCGGTATGGCTACACCTTC. This translates into CSARTGARYGYTF.